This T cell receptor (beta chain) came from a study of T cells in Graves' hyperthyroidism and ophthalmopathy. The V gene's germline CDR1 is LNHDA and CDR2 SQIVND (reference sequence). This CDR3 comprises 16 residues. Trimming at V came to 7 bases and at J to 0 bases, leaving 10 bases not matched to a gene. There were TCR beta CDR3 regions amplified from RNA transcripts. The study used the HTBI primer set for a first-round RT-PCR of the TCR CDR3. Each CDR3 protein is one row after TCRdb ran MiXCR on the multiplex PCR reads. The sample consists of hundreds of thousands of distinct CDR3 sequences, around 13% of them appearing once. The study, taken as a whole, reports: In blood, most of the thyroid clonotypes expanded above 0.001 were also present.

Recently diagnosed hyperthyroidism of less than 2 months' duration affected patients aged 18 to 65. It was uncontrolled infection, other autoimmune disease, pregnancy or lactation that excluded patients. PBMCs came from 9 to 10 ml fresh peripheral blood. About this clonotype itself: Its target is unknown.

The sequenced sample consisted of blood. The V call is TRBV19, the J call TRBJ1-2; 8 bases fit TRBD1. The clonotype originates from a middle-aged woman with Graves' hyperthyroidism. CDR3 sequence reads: CASTNGQGTTNYGYTF. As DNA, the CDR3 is TGTGCCAGTACTAATGGACAGGGCACAACTAACTATGGCTACACCTTC. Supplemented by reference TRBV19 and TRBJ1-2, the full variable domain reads DGGITQSPKYLFRKEGQNVTLSCEQNLNHDAMYWYRQDPGQGLRLIYYSQIVNDFQKGDIAEGYSVSREKKESFPLTVTSAQKNPTAFYLCASTNGQGTTNYGYTFGSGTRLTVV.